Below, one T cell receptor beta chain is given with its context. This sample was included in a study of T cell changes during pregnancy in multiple sclerosis. Here immunoSEQ multiplex PCR was the method, and the copy in TCRdb shows in-frame clones only, minus some. This sample has roughly 38,000 clones; 88% occur once, and the top ten carry around 7.3%. The CDR3 has 14 residues. V lost 4 bases and J lost 4, with 14 bases in between. Looked up from germline, CDR1 is WNHNN and CDR2 is SYGVQD (reference sequence). This rearrangement joins TRBV10-1 to TRBJ2-7; a possible D gene is TRBD1 (6 bases). The sequencing used CD8+ T cells from peripheral blood mononuclear cells, collected in the third trimester of pregnancy. This TCR came from a female donor with multiple sclerosis, enrolled in a pregnancy study. CDR3 sequence: CASSVSDSGYEQYF. CDR3 coding DNA: TGCGCCAGCAGTGTCTCGGACAGCGGTTACGAGCAGTACTTC.